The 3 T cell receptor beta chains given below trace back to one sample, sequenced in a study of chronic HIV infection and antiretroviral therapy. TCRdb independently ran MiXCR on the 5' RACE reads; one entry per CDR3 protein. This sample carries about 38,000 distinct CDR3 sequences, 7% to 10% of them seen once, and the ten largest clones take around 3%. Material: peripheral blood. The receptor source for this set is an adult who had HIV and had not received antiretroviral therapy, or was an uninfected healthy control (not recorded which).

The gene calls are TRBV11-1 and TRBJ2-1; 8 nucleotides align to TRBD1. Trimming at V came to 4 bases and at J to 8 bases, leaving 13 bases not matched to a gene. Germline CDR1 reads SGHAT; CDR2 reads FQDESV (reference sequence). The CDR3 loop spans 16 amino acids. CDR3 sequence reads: CASSSSGTGVEDEQFF. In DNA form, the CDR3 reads TGTGCCAGCAGCTCATCCGGGACAGGAGTTGAAGATGAGCAGTTCTTC. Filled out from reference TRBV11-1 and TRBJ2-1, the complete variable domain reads EAEVAQSPRYKITEKSQAVAFWCDPISGHATLYWYRQILGQGPELLVQFQDESVVDDSQLPKDRFSAERLKGVDSTLKIQPAELGDSAMYLCASSSSGTGVEDEQFFGPGTRLTVL.

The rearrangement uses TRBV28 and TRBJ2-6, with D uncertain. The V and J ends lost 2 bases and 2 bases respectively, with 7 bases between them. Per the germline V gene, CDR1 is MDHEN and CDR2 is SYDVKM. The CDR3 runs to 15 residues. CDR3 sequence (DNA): TGTGCCAGCAGTTTAACGACAACTGGGGCCAACGTCCTGACTTTC. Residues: CASSLTTTGANVLTF.

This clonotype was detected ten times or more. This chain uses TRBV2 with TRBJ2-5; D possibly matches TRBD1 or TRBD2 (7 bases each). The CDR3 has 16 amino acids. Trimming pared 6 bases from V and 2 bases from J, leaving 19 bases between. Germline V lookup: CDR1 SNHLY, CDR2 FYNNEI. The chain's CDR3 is CASRGGGTARQETQYF. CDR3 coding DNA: TGTGCCAGCAGGGGAGGGGGGACAGCGAGGCAAGAGACCCAGTACTTC.